This T cell receptor (beta chain) was captured in a study of early T cells in non-severe SARS-CoV-2 infection. At the level of the study: Bulk RNA isolated from unsorted whole blood underwent sequencing; chains were not paired.

Per germline, CDR1 KGHDR and CDR2 SFDVKD. This CDR3 spans 16 amino acids. After removal of 4 bases from V and 1 base from J, the junction contained 7 bases not matched to a gene. Unique molecular identifiers tagged individual cDNA molecules. TCRdb independently ran MiXCR on the 5' RACE reads; one entry per CDR3 protein. The sample holds 80,000 to 95,000 distinct CDR3 sequences, 10% to 15% seen once. A few counts support this clonotype. The chain joins TRBV24-1 to TRBJ1-1; 8 positions match TRBD1. The sequence was collected from an adult who was a healthcare worker with PCR-confirmed SARS-CoV-2 infection or an uninfected control (not recorded which). Sequences were obtained from whole blood. The CDR3 DNA reads TGTGCCACCAGTGACCCCACCAGGGGGCCGAACACTGAAGCTTTCTTT. Its translation: CATSDPTRGPNTEAFF.